This entry lists 13 T cell receptor beta chains sequenced from one sample in a study of CD8+CD57+ T cells in acquired aplastic anemia. Genomic DNA provided the template from which TCR beta VDJ and CDR3 profiles were obtained. TCRdb processed the reads anew with MiXCR; each CDR3 protein has one entry. This sample yields about 160,000 distinct CDR3 sequences, of which roughly 45% are seen a single time; 1.1% belongs to the top ten. Specimen: sorted CD4+, CD8+, or CD8+CD57+ T cells (not recorded which) from PBMCs. These receptors were collected from a human donor in good health.

The CDR3 reads CSAMGTSGGPNTGELFF. The CDR3 region has the DNA TGCAGTGCAATGGGGACTAGCGGGGGGCCGAACACCGGGGAGCTGTTTTTT. The chain recombines TRBV20-1 with TRBJ2-2, with 15 bases fitting TRBD2. Losses at the gene ends were 6 bases for V and 0 bases for J; bases not matched to a gene: 5. Germline V gene data show CDR1 as DFQATT and CDR2 as SNEGSKA (reference sequence). The CDR3 is 17 residues long.

A word on this clonotype: A much larger clone lies one base from this, so it may be a read error. This chain uses TRBV6-1 with TRBJ2-5; D remains unclear. The V end lost 5 bases, the J end lost 4 bases, and 5 bases lay between the germline ends. Looked up from germline, CDR1 is MNHNS and CDR2 is SASEGT. The CDR3 is 11 amino acids. The CDR3 DNA is TGTGCCAGCAGTCAAATAGAGACCCAGTACTTC. It is translated as CASSQIETQYF.

The table lists this clonotype with many counts. DNA of the CDR3: TGCGCCAGCAGCTTCCGGACCGTGACTAGCACAGATACGCAGTATTTT. Its protein product is CASSFRTVTSTDTQYF. The V gene is TRBV5-1, the J gene TRBJ2-3; no definite D call. Germline V lookup: CDR1 SGHRS, CDR2 YFSETQ. CDR3 length: 16 residues. Trimming shortened V by 2 bases and J by 0 bases, and 13 bases separated the two germline ends.

The J gene is TRBJ2-1, the V gene TRBV9; TRBD2 matches 7 bases. The CDR3 extends over 15 amino acids. The junction had 4 bases not matched to a gene; V was cut back by 4 bases and J by 0 bases. Germline CDR1 is SGDLS and CDR2 is YYNGEE. The CDR3 nucleotides are TGTGCCAGCAGCCTAAGCGGGAACTCCTACAATGAGCAGTTCTTC. As protein: CASSLSGNSYNEQFF.

The chain uses TRBV5-1 and TRBJ2-1, with D tentatively TRBD1 (6 bases). The CDR3 contains 16 residues. Trimming cost V 2 bases and J 1 base, with 13 bases left between them. Germline V gene lookup returns CDR1 SGHRS and CDR2 YFSETQ. CDR3 nucleotide sequence: TGCGCCAGCAGCTTATCAGGGGCTGAGTCCTACAATGAGCAGTTCTTC. Encoded protein: CASSLSGAESYNEQFF.

This clonotype was counted ten times or more. The chain joins TRBV7-3 to TRBJ2-1, with TRBD2 as a possible D gene (5 bases). The V gene's germline CDR1 is SGHTA and CDR2 FQGTGA. V was trimmed by 3 bases and J by 4 bases, leaving 13 bases between them. The CDR3 covers 15 residues. The CDR3 DNA follows: TGTGCCAGCAGCTTCCTCAGCGGAACATACAATGAGCAGTTCTTC. It translates to CASSFLSGTYNEQFF.

This clonotype was picked up a small number of times. The chain is built from TRBV9 and TRBJ2-5; TRBD1 is a possible D gene (6 bases). The J call may be faulty, since TRBJ2-7 better matches the DNA end. The CDR3 has 13 amino acids. Germline V lookup: CDR1 SGDLS, CDR2 YYNGEE. The CDR3 here is CASSVVPTGEQYF. CDR3 bases: TGTGCCAGCAGCGTAGTACCGACAGGCGAGCAGTACTTC.

CDR3 bases: TGTGCCGCCAGGACAGGGGGGAACTACGAGCAGTACTTC. Residues: CAARTGGNYEQYF. The J gene is TRBJ2-7, the V gene TRBV2, with 10 nucleotides matching TRBD1. In germline, CDR1 is SNHLY, CDR2 FYNNEI. Trimming removed 11 bases from V and 3 bases from J; junction bases left unmatched: 7. This CDR3 region has 13 residues. Full variable domain (remainder filled in from reference TRBV2 and TRBJ2-7): EPEVTQTPSHQVTQMGQEVILRCVPISNHLYFYWYRQILGQKVEFLVSFYNNEISEKSEIFDDQFSVERPDGSNFTLKIRSTKLEDSAMYFCAARTGGNYEQYFGPGTRLTVT.

Notes on this clonotype: This sequence may be a read error, since a much larger clone differs from it by one base. The chain employs TRBV7-9 and TRBJ2-7; D is ambiguous. The CDR3 contains 14 residues. The V gene's germline CDR1 is SEHNR and CDR2 FQNEAQ (reference sequence). V lost 4 bases to trimming and J lost 2 bases, with 12 bases between them. The CDR3 protein is CASSSSGRTYEQYF. CDR3 sequence (DNA): TGTGCCAGCAGCTCCTCCGGACGGACCTACGAGCAGTACTTC.

As for this clonotype: A read error may be the cause here, since a much bigger clone is one base away. V gene TRBV19 combines with J gene TRBJ2-2; 10 bases align to TRBD2. From germline, CDR1 is LNHDA and CDR2 SQIVND (reference sequence). The CDR3 has 18 amino acids. This CDR3 is CASSIPKESGRANGELLF. As DNA, the CDR3 is TGTGCCAGTAGTATTCCCAAGGAGAGCGGGAGGGCCAACGGGGAGCTGCTTTTT.

About this clonotype itself: At one boundary the junction diverges from the germline segment, which might be a read error. The chain recombines TRBV9 with TRBJ2-1, with TRBD2 matching over 8 bases. This CDR3 is 15 amino acids long. Germline CDR1 and CDR2: SGDLS and YYNGEE. The CDR3 here is CASSVRGGPNNEQLF. CDR3 in DNA: TGTGCCAGCAGCGTACGCGGGGGGCCTAACAATGAGCAGCTCTTC.

The chain joins TRBV7-9 to TRBJ1-2; no firm D call. Deletions cut 1 base from V and 3 bases from J, with 3 bases between. The germline V gene encodes CDR1 SEHNR and CDR2 FQNEAQ (reference sequence). This CDR3 has 12 amino acids. CDR3 amino acids: CASSLDDYGYTF. Here the CDR3 DNA reads TGTGCCAGCAGCTTAGATGACTATGGCTACACCTTC.

Note on this clonotype: The junction departs from the called germline gene at one end, perhaps through a read error. The chain joins TRBV2 to TRBJ2-3, with D perhaps assigned TRBD1 or TRBD2 (5 bases each). Germline loops: CDR1 SNHLY, CDR2 FYNNEI. The CDR3 spans 15 residues. The CDR3 nucleotides are TGTGCCAGCAGTGAAAGAGGGCTTCTCACAGGTACGCAGTATTTT. Its protein product is CASSERGLLTGTQYF.